These 17 T cell receptor beta chains share one sample of origin, sequenced in a study of T cells in Graves' hyperthyroidism and ophthalmopathy. The TCR beta CDR3 regions underwent amplification using RNA transcripts as the source. A first-round RT-PCR of the TCR CDR3 used the HTBI primer set. TCRdb re-analysed the multiplex PCR reads in MiXCR, keeping a single row per CDR3 protein. This table has more than 350,000 distinct CDR3 sequences, roughly 15% appearing once. The source material was blood. The receptors derive from a woman between 25 and 40 years old with Graves' ophthalmopathy.

This clonotype occurred many times. The CDR3 loop is CASSLRQGLTDTQYF. The CDR3 DNA sequence: TGTGCCAGCAGTTTAAGACAGGGGTTAACAGATACGCAGTATTTT. The V call is TRBV28, the J call TRBJ2-3; 8 positions agree with TRBD1. The CDR3 sequence is 15 residues long. Germline CDR1 MDHEN, CDR2 SYDVKM. V was pared by 2 bases and J by 3 bases, with 4 bases of the junction left unmatched.

This clonotype was seen repeatedly, ten times or more. The rearrangement links TRBV20-1 to TRBJ1-4; the match to TRBD1 covers 10 bases. This CDR3 contains 13 residues. In germline, CDR1 is DFQATT, CDR2 SNEGSKA (reference sequence). With 3 bases clipped from V and 7 bases from J, the junction kept 2 bases outside the gene matches. The CDR3 region has the DNA TGCAGTGCTAGGGGACAGGGGAGTGAAAAACTGTTTTTT. Protein product: CSARGQGSEKLFF.

This clonotype turned up a few times. The V call is TRBV5-1, the J call TRBJ2-7; no definite D call. CDR1 SGHRS and CDR2 YFSETQ come from the germline V gene. Between the trimmed V and J ends, which lost 3 bases and 6 bases, there was a span of 13 bases. The CDR3 is 13 residues long. This CDR3 reads CASSWNPGGEQYF. The CDR3 coding sequence is TGCGCCAGCAGCTGGAACCCAGGTGGCGAGCAGTACTTC.

This clonotype was observed a few times. At one boundary the junction diverges from the germline segment, which might be a read error. The V and J genes are TRBV13 and TRBJ2-3; no firm D call. The CDR3 extends over 18 amino acids. Germline V gene lookup returns CDR1 PRHDT and CDR2 FYEKMQ (reference sequence). The CDR3 spells CASSLGWADTLTTDTQYF. The DNA of the CDR3 is TGTGCCAGCAGCCTAGGGTGGGCCGACACCCTGACCACAGATACGCAGTATTTT.

This clonotype appeared many times. CDR3 bases: TGTGCCAGCAGTCAATTCCGAGATAGCCAACCAGGGGAGCTGTTTTTT. This encodes CASSQFRDSQPGELFF. The chain carries TRBV11-2 and TRBJ2-2; no clear D. From germline, CDR1 is SGHAT and CDR2 FQNNGV. The CDR3 runs 16 residues. V dropped 6 bases and J dropped 8 bases, with 22 bases sitting between them.

The table lists this clonotype with many counts. This chain uses TRBV27 with TRBJ2-5; either TRBD1 or TRBD2 may fit D (5 bases each). This CDR3 comprises 14 residues. In germline, CDR1 is MNHEY, CDR2 SMNVEV (reference sequence). V gave up 4 bases and J gave up 5 bases, with 14 bases separating them. Here the CDR3 reads CASSWGTRRETQYF. The CDR3 DNA is TGTGCCAGCAGTTGGGGGACCCGGAGGGAGACCCAGTACTTC.

At least ten counts were recorded for this clonotype. The rearrangement joins TRBV11-2 to TRBJ2-2; D is ambiguous. Germline V lookup: CDR1 SGHAT, CDR2 FQNNGV. CDR3 length: 15 residues. Trimming removed 5 bases at V and 3 bases at J, with 13 bases between. The CDR3 region is CASSPIKGDTGELFF. As DNA, the CDR3 is TGTGCCAGCAGCCCCATAAAGGGTGACACCGGGGAGCTGTTTTTT.

The genes are TRBV24-1 and TRBJ2-2; 9 positions agree with TRBD1. The CDR3 consists of 20 residues. V lost 2 bases to trimming and J lost 1 base; unmatched junction nucleotides: 13. Germline V lookup: CDR1 KGHDR, CDR2 SFDVKD. CDR3 DNA sequence: TGTGCCACCAGTGATTATACCGGAAAAAGGACAGGGGAGAACACCGGGGAGCTGTTTTTT. Amino acid sequence: CATSDYTGKRTGENTGELFF.

This sequence joins TRBV13 and TRBJ2-3; 12 nucleotides line up with TRBD1. The germline V gene has CDR1 PRHDT and CDR2 FYEKMQ (reference sequence). J gave up 4 bases and V 5 bases, and 7 bases lay outside the gene matches. The CDR3 runs 16 residues. CDR3 coding DNA: TGTGCCAGCAGCGCCCGGGACAGGGGGCTGTCAGATACGCAGTATTTT. It is translated as CASSARDRGLSDTQYF.

This clonotype occurred many times. The genes are TRBV5-5 and TRBJ2-7; TRBD1 matches at 11 bases. This CDR3 region has 14 residues. Per the germline V gene, CDR1 is SGHKS and CDR2 is YYEKEE (reference sequence). V shed 0 bases and J 7 bases; nucleotides not matched to a gene: 3. CDR3 sequence (DNA): TGTGCCAGCAGCTTGGTGGACAGGGGGCTTGAGCAGTACTTC. Amino acids: CASSLVDRGLEQYF. The variable domain in full, completed from reference TRBV5-5 and TRBJ2-7, reads DAGVTQSPTHLIKTRGQQVTLRCSPISGHKSVSWYQQVLGQGPQFIFQYYEKEERGRGNFPDRFSARQFPNYSSELNVNALLLGDSALYLCASSLVDRGLEQYFGPGTRLTVT.

The chain links TRBV20-1 to TRBJ2-1, with 8 nucleotides matching TRBD2. V shed 3 bases, J shed 2 bases, and the junction held 6 bases outside the gene matches. CDR1 is DFQATT, CDR2 SNEGSKA, per germline (reference sequence). The CDR3 has 15 amino acids. DNA for the CDR3: TGCAGTGCTAGCGGGGGGGCCGAACCCTACAATGAGCAGTTCTTC. Its translation is CSASGGAEPYNEQFF.

This clonotype was counted many times. The rearrangement links TRBV6-1 to TRBJ1-2, with no clear D. V lost 4 bases and J 4 bases, leaving 7 bases between the germline ends. The CDR3 contains 12 residues. Germline-derived CDR1 and CDR2 are MNHNS and SASEGT. The CDR3 sequence: CASSAQSYGYTF. CDR3 sequence (DNA): TGTGCCAGCAGTGCCCAAAGCTATGGCTACACCTTC.

The chain employs TRBV27 and TRBJ1-4, with no clear D. Germline lookup yields CDR1 MNHEY and CDR2 SMNVEV (reference sequence). The CDR3 contains 14 residues. Trimming left V 8 bases short and J 3 bases short, with 13 bases between. CDR3 sequence reads: CASSLVRSNEKLFF. CDR3 nucleotides: TGTGCCAGCTCGTTGGTACGGTCTAATGAAAAACTGTTTTTT.

Ten or more counts support this clonotype. This rearrangement joins TRBV11-2 to TRBJ2-4; 7 bases line up with TRBD1. The ends lost 1 base at V and 4 bases at J; junction bases unmatched: 4. This CDR3 has 15 residues. Germline V CDR1 and CDR2: SGHAT, FQNNGV. The CDR3 DNA reads TGTGCCAGCAGCTTAGGCGCGACAGGGAAAAACATTCAGTACTTC. This codes for CASSLGATGKNIQYF.

DNA of the CDR3: TGTGCCAGCAGCTTTTCTTCCTCAGGGTCAAATACGCAGTATTTT. It translates to CASSFSSSGSNTQYF. The chain couples TRBV7-2 to TRBJ2-3; D is perhaps TRBD1 (5 bases). The V gene lost 3 bases and the J gene lost 7 bases, with 17 bases spanning the gap. The germline CDR1 and CDR2 sequences are SGHTA and FQGNSA. The CDR3 covers 15 residues.

This clonotype was recorded at least ten times. This chain connects TRBV30 to TRBJ1-6; the D gene is possibly TRBD1 (6 bases). The germline V and J ends were trimmed by 4 bases and 6 bases, with 16 bases remaining between them. The CDR3 extends over 15 amino acids. CDR1 is GTSNPN, CDR2 SVGIG, per germline (reference sequence). CDR3 sequence reads: CAWTVNGQPNSPLHF. The DNA of the CDR3 is TGTGCCTGGACCGTAAACGGACAGCCTAATTCACCCCTCCACTTT.

This clonotype was recorded many times. V usage is TRBV20-1 and J usage is TRBJ2-3; 7 bases align to TRBD2. The CDR3 runs 12 residues. Germline CDR1 is DFQATT and CDR2 is SNEGSKA (reference sequence). V lost 7 bases to trimming and J lost 0 bases; unmatched junction nucleotides: 1. As DNA, the CDR3 is TGCAGTGGGCGGGGGAGCACAGATACGCAGTATTTT. Encoded protein: CSGRGSTDTQYF.